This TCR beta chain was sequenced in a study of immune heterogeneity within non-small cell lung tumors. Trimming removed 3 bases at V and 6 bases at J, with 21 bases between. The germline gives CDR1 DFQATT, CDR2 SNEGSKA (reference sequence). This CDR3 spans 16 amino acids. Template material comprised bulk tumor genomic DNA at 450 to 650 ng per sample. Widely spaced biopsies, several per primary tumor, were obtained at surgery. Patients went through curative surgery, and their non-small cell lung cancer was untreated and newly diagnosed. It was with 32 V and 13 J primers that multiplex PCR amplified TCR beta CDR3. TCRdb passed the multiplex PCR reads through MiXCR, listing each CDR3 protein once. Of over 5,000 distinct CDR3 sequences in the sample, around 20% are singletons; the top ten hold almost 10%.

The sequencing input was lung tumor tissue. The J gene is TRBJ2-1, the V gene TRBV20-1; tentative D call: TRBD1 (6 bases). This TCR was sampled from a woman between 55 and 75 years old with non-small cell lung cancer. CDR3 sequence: CSARGARGPILNEQFF. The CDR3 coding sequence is TGCAGTGCTAGGGGGGCTCGGGGCCCGATTCTCAATGAGCAGTTCTTC.